The 32 T cell receptor beta chains given below trace back to one sample, sequenced in a study of T cells in localized non-small cell lung cancer. Assay used: immunoSEQ multiplex PCR; TCRdb lists only in-frame clones, some missing. Seen here are some 27,000 clones, 80% to 90% observed once, and the top ten hold approximately 2.7%. The starting material was peripheral blood, obtained before any cancer treatment. Receptor source: a woman aged 18-49 years with stage I lung adenocarcinoma.

The chain carries TRBV4-3 and TRBJ1-5; D not certain. Germline V gene sequence: CDR1 LGHNA, CDR2 YSLEER. The CDR3 consists of 16 residues. Trimming shortened V by 0 bases and J by 5 bases, and 14 bases separated the two germline ends. The CDR3 loop reads CASSQERVGLYQPQHF. The DNA of the CDR3 is TGCGCCAGCAGCCAAGAGCGGGTCGGGTTATATCAGCCCCAGCATTTT.

The chain links TRBV27 to TRBJ2-1; D is possibly TRBD1 or TRBD2 (5 bases each). Per the germline V gene, CDR1 is MNHEY and CDR2 is SMNVEV (reference sequence). The CDR3 is made up of 15 amino acids. Trimming removed 5 bases from V and 0 bases from J, with 11 bases in between. CDR3 residues: CASSLGTYSYNEQFF. DNA of the CDR3: TGTGCCAGCAGTCTCGGGACCTACTCCTACAATGAGCAGTTCTTC.

This rearrangement joins TRBV9 to TRBJ2-1; D unresolved. The CDR3 contains 13 residues. Trimming removed 4 bases from V and 7 bases from J, with 12 bases in between. Germline V gene sequence: CDR1 SGDLS, CDR2 YYNGEE. Written as DNA, the CDR3 is TGTGCCAGCAGCCTCAGTGTGGGGAATGAGCAGTTCTTC. It codes for CASSLSVGNEQFF.

The chain carries TRBV5-1 and TRBJ2-1; either TRBD1 or TRBD2 may supply D (5 bases each). CDR1 and CDR2 from the germline V gene are SGHRS and YFSETQ. Trimming removed 5 bases from V and 3 bases from J, with 18 bases in between. The CDR3 is made up of 16 amino acids. In DNA, the CDR3 is TGCGCCAGCAGTACGGCCGGGGCCGCCCTCTACAATGAGCAGTTCTTC. It translates to CASSTAGAALYNEQFF.

J is TRBJ2-2 and V is TRBV5-1, with 8 bases matching TRBD2. J lost 7 bases, V lost 4 bases, and 15 bases had no gene match. CDR3 length equals 17 residues. CDR1 and CDR2 from the germline V gene are SGHRS and YFSETQ. CDR3 residues: CASSPEVPGGPGGELFF. DNA for the CDR3: TGCGCCAGCAGCCCGGAGGTCCCGGGAGGGCCGGGCGGGGAGCTGTTTTTT.

The chain links TRBV11-3 to TRBJ2-1, with D unclear. Germline V gives CDR1 SGHNT, CDR2 YENEEA. The CDR3 is 15 residues long. The germline V and J ends were trimmed by 1 base and 6 bases, with 13 bases remaining between them. CDR3 protein: CASSLVLSSPNEQFF. CDR3 DNA sequence: TGTGCCAGCAGCTTAGTCCTATCGTCCCCCAATGAGCAGTTCTTC.

The CDR3 reads CSAEGDTQYF. As DNA, the CDR3 is TGCAGTGCTGAGGGAGATACGCAGTATTTT. The rearrangement uses TRBV20-1 and TRBJ2-3; D might be TRBD2 (5 bases). The germline V and J ends were trimmed by 5 bases and 5 bases, with 5 bases remaining between them. The CDR3 has 10 amino acids. The germline gives CDR1 DFQATT, CDR2 SNEGSKA (reference sequence).

The chain uses TRBV28 and TRBJ2-2, with TRBD2 matching 7 bases. Losses at the gene ends were 1 base for V and 4 bases for J; bases not matched to a gene: 3. The length of the CDR3 is 15 residues. The germline V gene has CDR1 MDHEN and CDR2 SYDVKM. The CDR3 spells CASSLLGGSTGELFF. DNA for the CDR3: TGTGCCAGCAGTTTATTGGGGGGGAGCACCGGGGAGCTGTTTTTT.

This chain joins TRBV28 and TRBJ2-1; 8 bases line up with TRBD1. The germline gives CDR1 MDHEN, CDR2 SYDVKM. This CDR3 contains 15 residues. J gave up 4 bases and V 6 bases, and 8 bases lay outside the gene matches. The CDR3 DNA follows: TGTGCCAGCAGCCTCCGGACAGGGAATTACAATGAGCAGTTCTTC. Protein: CASSLRTGNYNEQFF.

The V and J genes are TRBV30 and TRBJ2-7; D is uncertain. Per the germline V gene, CDR1 is GTSNPN and CDR2 is SVGIG (reference sequence). Trimming removed 0 bases from V and 7 bases from J, with 10 bases in between. CDR3 length equals 12 residues. CDR3 sequence: CAWSVLLGEQYF. The DNA of the CDR3 is TGTGCCTGGAGTGTACTATTGGGAGAGCAGTACTTC.

The V gene is TRBV5-4, the J gene TRBJ2-7, with 7 positions matching TRBD1. The V gene end was trimmed by 2 bases and the J gene end by 6 bases; junction bases not matched to a gene: 5. The CDR3 totals 13 residues. CDR1 and CDR2 (germline): SGHNT, YYREEE (reference sequence). CDR3 residues: CASSFGQVGEQYF. The CDR3 DNA reads TGTGCCAGCAGCTTTGGACAGGTTGGCGAGCAGTACTTC.

V gene TRBV7-2 combines with J gene TRBJ1-2; 10 bases are shared with TRBD1. The J segment lost 2 bases and the V segment lost 5 bases, leaving 5 bases of the junction unmatched. There are 15 residues in the CDR3. From germline, CDR1 is SGHTA and CDR2 FQGNSA. The CDR3, as DNA: TGTGCCAGCAGCCCGAGACAGGGGGCGAACTATGGCTACACCTTC. Protein sequence: CASSPRQGANYGYTF. Variable domain in full (rest from reference TRBV7-2 and TRBJ1-2): GAGVSQSPSNKVTEKGKDVELRCDPISGHTALYWYRQSLGQGLEFLIYFQGNSAPDKSGLPSDRFSAERTGGSVSTLTIQRTQQEDSAVYLCASSPRQGANYGYTFGSGTRLTVV.

The chain has TRBV29-1 and TRBJ1-1; D remains ambiguous. The CDR3 contains 12 residues. Germline lookup yields CDR1 SQVTM and CDR2 ANQGSEA. Trimming stripped 4 bases from V and 1 base from J, with 7 bases between. The CDR3 loop reads CSVVRQNTEAFF. CDR3 DNA sequence: TGCAGCGTTGTACGCCAGAACACTGAAGCTTTCTTT.

The chain is built from TRBV5-5 and TRBJ1-3; D perhaps matches TRBD1 (5 bases). With 2 bases removed from V and 4 bases from J, the gap between germline ends came to 13 bases. The CDR3 loop spans 15 amino acids. Germline assignment: CDR1 SGHKS and CDR2 YYEKEE (reference sequence). The chain's CDR3 is CASSFGGMPGNTIYF. The CDR3 DNA sequence: TGTGCCAGCAGCTTCGGGGGTATGCCAGGAAACACCATATATTTT.

The chain links TRBV4-1 to TRBJ1-1; TRBD1 might be the D (5 bases). The germline gives CDR1 MGHRA, CDR2 YSYEKL. V was pared by 0 bases and J by 5 bases, with 10 bases between. This CDR3 contains 14 residues. The chain's CDR3 is CASSQEGGETEAFF. CDR3 nucleotides: TGCGCCAGCAGCCAAGAGGGAGGGGAGACTGAAGCTTTCTTT.

This chain connects TRBV27 to TRBJ2-4; TRBD1 might be the D (5 bases). The CDR3 has 17 amino acids. From germline, CDR1 is MNHEY and CDR2 SMNVEV (reference sequence). The V end was cut by 5 bases, the J end by 0 bases, with 17 bases between. The CDR3 DNA reads as TGTGCCAGCAGTGGGTTTCAGGGTACCCAAGCCAAAAACATTCAGTACTTC. As protein: CASSGFQGTQAKNIQYF.

The V gene is TRBV28, the J gene TRBJ1-4, with D tentatively TRBD1 (6 bases). Germline assignment: CDR1 MDHEN and CDR2 SYDVKM. CDR3 length: 14 residues. Trimming left V 6 bases short and J 7 bases short, with 15 bases between. DNA for the CDR3: TGTGCCAGCAGGGTTACAGGGCCCCTTGAAAAACTGTTTTTT. Translating it yields CASRVTGPLEKLFF.

The chain has TRBV28 and TRBJ2-1, with D uncertain. Germline CDR1 MDHEN, CDR2 SYDVKM. Trimming took 4 bases from V and 10 from J, leaving 11 bases between them. The CDR3 is made up of 12 amino acids. CDR3 sequence: CASSSRASEQFF. The DNA for the CDR3 is TGTGCCAGCAGTTCCCGAGCGAGCGAGCAGTTCTTC.

V usage is TRBV7-2 and J usage is TRBJ2-5, with TRBD2 matching 8 bases. The germline CDR1 and CDR2 sequences are SGHTA and FQGNSA. The CDR3 consists of 15 residues. The V gene end was trimmed by 5 bases and the J gene end by 4 bases; junction bases not matched to a gene: 9. The CDR3 spells CASSPPGGGLETQYF. The CDR3 nucleotides read TGTGCCAGCAGCCCCCCCGGGGGGGGGCTAGAGACCCAGTACTTC. Variable domain in full (rest from reference TRBV7-2 and TRBJ2-5): GAGVSQSPSNKVTEKGKDVELRCDPISGHTALYWYRQSLGQGLEFLIYFQGNSAPDKSGLPSDRFSAERTGGSVSTLTIQRTQQEDSAVYLCASSPPGGGLETQYFGPGTRLLVL.

The V call is TRBV29-1, the J call TRBJ2-5, with 12 bases matching TRBD2. The trim removed 4 bases at V and 1 base at J, leaving 4 bases unmatched. The CDR3 loop spans 15 amino acids. Per the germline V gene, CDR1 is SQVTM and CDR2 is ANQGSEA. DNA for the CDR3: TGCAGCGTTGGCATGACTAGCGGGAGCCAAGAGACCCAGTACTTC. Amino acid sequence: CSVGMTSGSQETQYF.

V and J are TRBV7-9 and TRBJ1-1; unclear D gene. Trimming took 1 base from V and 3 from J, leaving 6 bases between them. Germline V lookup: CDR1 SEHNR, CDR2 FQNEAQ (reference sequence). The CDR3 has 13 amino acids. The CDR3 nucleotides are TGTGCCAGCAGCTTAGTTGATGACACTGAAGCTTTCTTT. Translation: CASSLVDDTEAFF.

The genes are TRBV30 and TRBJ2-7, with 10 bases lining up with TRBD2. Germline CDR1 is GTSNPN and CDR2 is SVGIG (reference sequence). The CDR3 runs to 14 residues. The trim removed 0 bases at V and 2 bases at J, leaving 1 base unmatched. As DNA, the CDR3 is TGTGCCTGGAGTGTACTAGCGGGGACCTACGAGCAGTACTTC. It yields the protein CAWSVLAGTYEQYF.

V usage is TRBV18 and J usage is TRBJ2-3, with 7 bases lining up with TRBD1. J was trimmed by 2 bases and V by 0 bases; bases with no gene match: 5. CDR3 size: 16 residues. Germline CDR1 reads KGHSH; CDR2 reads LQKENI. This chain's CDR3 is CASSPPEGAPTDTQYF. The DNA for the CDR3 is TGTGCCAGCTCACCACCCGAGGGGGCCCCCACAGATACGCAGTATTTT.

This chain links TRBV7-2 with TRBJ2-4, with TRBD1 matching over 11 bases. Unmatched junction bases numbered 5, after V lost 5 bases and J lost 8 bases. In germline, CDR1 is SGHTA, CDR2 FQGNSA. The CDR3 runs to 14 residues. The CDR3 DNA reads as TGTGCCAGCAGCCCGGGACAGGGGGAGGACATTCAGTACTTC. It specifies CASSPGQGEDIQYF. Together with reference TRBV7-2 and TRBJ2-4, the CDR3 gives the full variable domain: GAGVSQSPSNKVTEKGKDVELRCDPISGHTALYWYRQSLGQGLEFLIYFQGNSAPDKSGLPSDRFSAERTGGSVSTLTIQRTQQEDSAVYLCASSPGQGEDIQYFGAGTRLSVL.

This chain connects TRBV20-1 to TRBJ2-7; D not certain. Germline V gene sequence: CDR1 DFQATT, CDR2 SNEGSKA (reference sequence). V was shortened by 2 bases and J by 4 bases, with 6 bases between the two germline ends. This CDR3 region has 11 residues. CDR3 nucleotides: TGCAGTGCTAGACAGTTGTACGAGCAGTACTTC. It is translated as CSARQLYEQYF.

The chain joins TRBV9 to TRBJ2-1; D unresolved. Trimming pared 0 bases from V and 1 base from J, leaving 8 bases between. In germline, CDR1 is SGDLS, CDR2 YYNGEE. The CDR3 runs to 15 residues. CDR3 region: CASSVARWSYNEQFF. Written as DNA, the CDR3 is TGTGCCAGCAGCGTAGCCCGCTGGTCCTACAATGAGCAGTTCTTC.

This clone was recorded only once. The V and J genes are TRBV28 and TRBJ1-5; D is unresolved. The length of the CDR3 is 15 residues. V lost 6 bases and J lost 0, with 12 bases in between. Germline CDR1 reads MDHEN; CDR2 reads SYDVKM. In DNA, the CDR3 is TGTGCCAGCAGCCCCGCGGGAGATAGCAATCAGCCCCAGCATTTT. Amino acid sequence: CASSPAGDSNQPQHF.

The V and J genes are TRBV7-6 and TRBJ2-5; no reliable D call. CDR3 length equals 13 residues. The germline V gene encodes CDR1 SGHVS and CDR2 FNYEAQ. The V and J ends lost 3 bases and 2 bases respectively, with 7 bases between them. The CDR3 is CASSFGTQETQYF. CDR3 DNA: TGTGCCAGCAGCTTTGGCACACAAGAGACCCAGTACTTC.

This clone occurred a few times. V gene TRBV7-3 combines with J gene TRBJ2-2; TRBD2 matches 7 bases. Trimming took 2 bases from V and 2 from J; bases not matched to a gene: 2. CDR3 size: 15 residues. Germline V lookup: CDR1 SGHTA, CDR2 FQGTGA. The CDR3 protein is CASSLASGNTGELFF. As DNA, the CDR3 is TGTGCCAGCAGCTTAGCTAGCGGAAACACCGGGGAGCTGTTTTTT.

The chain is built from TRBV9 and TRBJ2-2; the match to TRBD2 covers 15 bases. CDR1 is SGDLS, CDR2 YYNGEE, per germline. J gave up 5 bases and V 4 bases, and 3 bases lay outside the gene matches. The CDR3 is made up of 16 amino acids. The CDR3 loop is CASSHGTSGRTGELFF. CDR3 in DNA: TGTGCCAGCAGCCACGGGACTAGCGGGAGGACCGGGGAGCTGTTTTTT.

This chain joins TRBV5-1 and TRBJ2-3; TRBD1 is a possible D gene (6 bases). The CDR3 contains 13 residues. The V end was cut by 5 bases, the J end by 2 bases, with 9 bases between. Germline assignment: CDR1 SGHRS and CDR2 YFSETQ. CDR3 in amino acids: CASRWGPTDTQYF. The CDR3 DNA sequence: TGCGCCAGCAGATGGGGGCCCACAGATACGCAGTATTTT.

The chain carries TRBV6-1 and TRBJ1-2; D might be TRBD1 (5 bases). V shed 6 bases and J shed 4 bases, with 15 bases lying between them. The CDR3 consists of 14 residues. Per germline, CDR1 MNHNS and CDR2 SASEGT. CDR3: CASSQTGSPYGYTF. CDR3 in DNA: TGTGCCAGCAGCCAAACAGGCAGCCCCTATGGCTACACCTTC.